This TCR beta chain came from a study of T cell responses to AZD1222 COVID-19 vaccine. Germline trimming cut 0 bases from V and 4 bases from J; bases unmatched to any gene: 4. This CDR3 region has 15 residues. From germline, CDR1 is MDHEN and CDR2 SYDVKM. Only in-frame clones appear in the TCRdb table, and some are missing; sequencing was by immunoSEQ multiplex PCR. The sample gives about 180,000 clones, approximately 86% of which show up once; 9.5% to 13% is in the top ten. The sample was peripheral blood, taken 28 days after the second AZD1222 dose. The V gene is TRBV28, the J gene TRBJ1-2, with 8 nucleotides matching TRBD1. The TCR comes from an adult who received the AZD1222 COVID-19 vaccine. The CDR3 sequence: CASSLWAGGSYGYTF. In nucleotides, the CDR3 is TGTGCCAGCAGTTTATGGGCAGGGGGCAGCTATGGCTACACCTTC.